The 25 T cell receptor beta chains presented below share a single source sample, sequenced in a study of blood T cell repertoires in COVID-19. Sequencing used immunoSEQ multiplex PCR; TCRdb keeps in-frame clones, though not all of them. The repertoire holds some 350,000 clones, with over 75% as singletons. The sequencing sample was made of PBMCs or T cells enriched from blood (not recorded which). The receptors were sampled from a man aged 25 to 40 who had recovered from COVID-19.

This clone was picked up one time. This sequence joins TRBV19 and TRBJ2-6; 9 bases align to TRBD2. The CDR3 loop spans 20 amino acids. Trimming at V came to 3 bases and at J to 0 bases, leaving 12 bases not matched to a gene. Germline CDR1 and CDR2: LNHDA and SQIVND (reference sequence). The CDR3 sequence is CASSMVRGSGGFSGANVLTF. Written as DNA, the CDR3 is TGTGCCAGTAGTATGGTTCGGGGTAGCGGGGGCTTCTCTGGGGCCAACGTCCTGACTTTC. Full variable domain (remainder filled in from reference TRBV19 and TRBJ2-6): DGGITQSPKYLFRKEGQNVTLSCEQNLNHDAMYWYRQDPGQGLRLIYYSQIVNDFQKGDIAEGYSVSREKKESFPLTVTSAQKNPTAFYLCASSMVRGSGGFSGANVLTFGAGSRLTVL.

The V gene is TRBV4-2, the J gene TRBJ2-5; D is unclear. V gave up 0 bases and J gave up 1 base, with 3 bases separating them. Looked up from germline, CDR1 is LGHNA and CDR2 is YNFKEQ. The CDR3 sequence is 13 residues long. The CDR3 DNA sequence: TGTGCCAGCAGCCAAGACAGCCAAGAGACCCAGTACTTC. It is translated as CASSQDSQETQYF.

The chain carries TRBV21-1 and TRBJ1-1; the table's D call TRBD1 went unverified against the DNA. TRBV21-1 is tagged as a pseudogene. The CDR3 spans 18 residues. CDR3 nucleotides: TGTGCCAGCAGCAAAGTCGACAGGGTCCGACAATGGGACACTGAAGCTTTCTTT. Translating gives CASSKVDRVRQWDTEAFF.

The chain joins TRBV18 to TRBJ2-7; D ambiguous. V dropped 3 bases and J dropped 7 bases, with 10 bases sitting between them. Germline-derived CDR1 and CDR2 are KGHSH and LQKENI. The CDR3 covers 12 residues. The CDR3: CASSPSSREQYF. Written as DNA, the CDR3 is TGTGCCAGCTCACCGTCATCGAGGGAGCAGTACTTC.

V is TRBV3-1 (or the pseudogene TRBV3-2) and J is TRBJ2-1, with TRBD2 identical over 8 bases. Per the germline V gene, CDR1 is LGHDT and CDR2 is YNNKEL (reference sequence). The CDR3 is made up of 17 amino acids. Trimming removed 0 bases from V and 4 bases from J; junction bases left unmatched: 8. CDR3 nucleotides: TGTGCCAGCAGCCAAGAGGGAGCAGCGGGGGCTTACAATGAGCAGTTCTTC. This codes for CASSQEGAAGAYNEQFF.

This clone was seen a single time. The chain links TRBV5-1 to TRBJ1-1, with a tentative D call TRBD1 (6 bases). The germline CDR1 and CDR2 sequences are SGHRS and YFSETQ. The CDR3 loop spans 15 amino acids. V dropped 4 bases and J dropped 7 bases, with 20 bases sitting between them. The CDR3 coding sequence is TGCGCCAGCAGCGCAACACAGGGCCTGGGGAGTGAAGCTTTCTTT. It translates to CASSATQGLGSEAFF.

The chain has TRBV15 and TRBJ1-4, with D unresolved. The CDR3 consists of 15 residues. Trimming pared 3 bases from V and 7 bases from J, leaving 15 bases between. Germline V gene lookup returns CDR1 LNHNV and CDR2 YYDKDF (reference sequence). CDR3 nucleotide sequence: TGTGCCACCAGCAGGGTGGACCCTAGCAGTGAAAAACTGTTTTTT. Encoded protein: CATSRVDPSSEKLFF.

The sample holds a few counts of this clone. This chain uses TRBV28 with TRBJ1-3; no definite D call. This CDR3 has 13 residues. V lost 4 bases and J 6 bases, leaving 10 bases between the germline ends. The germline CDR1 and CDR2 sequences are MDHEN and SYDVKM. The CDR3, as DNA: TGTGCCAGCAGTTGGTCAGAGGAAAACACCATATATTTT. Translating it yields CASSWSEENTIYF. Filled out from reference TRBV28 and TRBJ1-3, the complete variable domain reads DVKVTQSSRYLVKRTGEKVFLECVQDMDHENMFWYRQDPGLGLRLIYFSYDVKMKEKGDIPEGYSVSREKKERFSLILESASTNQTSMYLCASSWSEENTIYFGEGSWLTVV.

The chain joins TRBV7-2 to TRBJ1-2, with D maybe TRBD1 (6 bases). The CDR3 covers 15 residues. CDR1 and CDR2 from the germline V gene are SGHTA and FQGNSA. Trimming stripped 1 base from V and 7 bases from J, with 16 bases between. The chain's CDR3 is CASSLEGRGQGGYTF. Written as DNA, the CDR3 is TGTGCCAGCAGCTTAGAAGGCAGGGGTCAAGGTGGCTACACCTTC.

This clone appeared a single time. CDR3 in amino acids: CASSESPGRTEAFF. DNA for the CDR3: TGCGCCAGCAGCGAGTCCCCAGGGCGGACTGAAGCTTTCTTT. The V and J genes are TRBV5-1 and TRBJ1-1, with D possibly TRBD1 on 5 matching bases. The CDR3 covers 14 residues. Germline V gene lookup returns CDR1 SGHRS and CDR2 YFSETQ. V shed 4 bases and J shed 5 bases, with 15 bases lying between them.

V usage is TRBV5-1 and J usage is TRBJ1-2; 10 bases align to TRBD1. CDR1 and CDR2 (germline): SGHRS, YFSETQ. V was clipped by 0 bases and J by 5 bases; unmatched bases: 7. The CDR3 totals 16 residues. The chain's CDR3 is CASSLALDRGFYGYTF. The CDR3 coding sequence is TGCGCCAGCAGCTTGGCGCTGGACAGGGGGTTTTATGGCTACACCTTC.

The chain's CDR3 is CAISEPDRRNYEQYF. The CDR3, as DNA: TGTGCCATCAGTGAGCCGGACAGGAGAAATTACGAGCAGTACTTC. The chain couples TRBV10-3 to TRBJ2-7; 7 nucleotides match TRBD1. Germline V gives CDR1 ENHRY, CDR2 SYGVKD. Trimming cost V 2 bases and J 4 bases; bases outside gene matches: 8. This CDR3 contains 15 residues.

This chain links TRBV7-9 with TRBJ1-4; 9 bases are a match to TRBD1. Germline values: CDR1 SEHNR, CDR2 FQNEAQ (reference sequence). Germline trimming cut 5 bases from V and 11 bases from J; bases unmatched to any gene: 12. The CDR3 covers 15 residues. CDR3: CASSTARQGVSKLFF. In DNA form, the CDR3 reads TGTGCCAGCAGCACCGCGAGACAGGGGGTATCGAAACTGTTTTTT.

The chain employs TRBV5-1 and TRBJ2-1; 8 nucleotides agree with TRBD1. CDR1 and CDR2 (germline): SGHRS, YFSETQ. CDR3 length: 13 residues. Losses at the gene ends were 5 bases for V and 6 bases for J; bases not matched to a gene: 4. The CDR3 coding sequence is TGCGCCAGCAGTTTAACAGGGGGCAATGAGCAGTTCTTC. It yields the protein CASSLTGGNEQFF.

The chain recombines TRBV2 with TRBJ1-5; TRBD1 matches at 9 bases. V was pared by 8 bases and J by 3 bases, with 11 bases of the junction left unmatched. Germline V lookup: CDR1 SNHLY, CDR2 FYNNEI. The CDR3 sequence is 16 residues long. CDR3 sequence (DNA): TGTGCCAGCCGTTTGGTGGGACAGGGCTACAATCAGCCCCAGCATTTT. This sequence encodes CASRLVGQGYNQPQHF.

The V and J genes are TRBV24-1 and TRBJ2-2, with D possibly TRBD1 on 6 matching bases. Trimming cost V 5 bases and J 2 bases, with 14 bases left between them. CDR1 and CDR2 (germline): KGHDR, SFDVKD. CDR3 length: 16 residues. The CDR3 here is CATSASGTRNTGELFF. The CDR3, as DNA: TGTGCCACCAGTGCCTCCGGGACAAGAAACACCGGGGAGCTGTTTTTT.

This clone has only a few counts. The V and J genes are TRBV27 and TRBJ1-2, with a tentative D call TRBD1 (5 bases). The germline gives CDR1 MNHEY, CDR2 SMNVEV (reference sequence). The V gene lost 4 bases and the J gene lost 2 bases, with 14 bases spanning the gap. The CDR3 length is 15 residues. CDR3: CASSSVLTANYGYTF. The DNA for the CDR3 is TGTGCCAGCAGTTCCGTTTTGACAGCCAACTATGGCTACACCTTC.

The chain is built from TRBV7-9 and TRBJ2-7; D might be TRBD1 (5 bases). Germline V gene lookup returns CDR1 SEHNR and CDR2 FQNEAQ (reference sequence). Trimming removed 3 bases at V and 0 bases at J, with 12 bases between. The CDR3 is made up of 15 amino acids. The CDR3 DNA reads as TGTGCCAGCAGCTTCGACAGAACGAGCTCCTACGAGCAGTACTTC. Translated, it gives CASSFDRTSSYEQYF.

This clone was seen a few times. This CDR3 is CASSLTGNFNEKLFF. In DNA form, the CDR3 reads TGTGCCAGCAGCTTGACAGGAAATTTTAATGAAAAACTGTTTTTT. The chain links TRBV5-4 to TRBJ1-4, with a weak D call TRBD1 (5 bases). CDR1 and CDR2 (germline): SGHNT, YYREEE (reference sequence). CDR3 size: 15 residues. V was trimmed by 1 base and J by 4 bases, leaving 11 bases between them. Full variable domain (missing parts from reference TRBV5-4 and TRBJ1-4): ETGVTQSPTHLIKTRGQQVTLRCSSQSGHNTVSWYQQALGQGPQFIFQYYREEENGRGNFPPRFSGLQFPNYSSELNVNALELDDSALYLCASSLTGNFNEKLFFGSGTQLSVL.

The rearrangement uses TRBV7-9 and TRBJ1-4; no definite D call. Deletions cut 2 bases from V and 3 bases from J, with 10 bases between. The V gene's germline CDR1 is SEHNR and CDR2 FQNEAQ (reference sequence). The CDR3 is 15 residues long. For the CDR3, the DNA is TGTGCCAGCAGCTTAAAGGAACAGCCTAATGAAAAACTGTTTTTT. It codes for CASSLKEQPNEKLFF.

V gene TRBV5-6 combines with J gene TRBJ2-7; weak D call: TRBD2 (6 bases). This CDR3 is 13 amino acids long. Germline loops: CDR1 SGHDT, CDR2 YYEEEE. V shed 6 bases and J shed 6 bases, with 16 bases lying between them. DNA for the CDR3: TGTGCCAGCATCCCTTGGGGCGGGGTCGAGCAGTACTTC. This encodes CASIPWGGVEQYF.

The genes are TRBV7-9 and TRBJ2-7, with TRBD2 matching 8 bases. CDR1 and CDR2 from the germline V gene are SEHNR and FQNEAQ (reference sequence). The CDR3 runs 14 residues. Trimming cost V 2 bases and J 7 bases; bases outside gene matches: 7. The CDR3 nucleotides are TGTGCCAGCAGCTTATCTCCCCGGGGGGGGGAGCAGTACTTC. Translating gives CASSLSPRGGEQYF.

The chain joins TRBV18 to TRBJ2-3; D is possibly TRBD1 (6 bases). CDR1 KGHSH and CDR2 LQKENI come from the germline V gene. The germline V and J ends were trimmed by 2 bases and 0 bases, with 18 bases remaining between them. The CDR3 runs 18 residues. The CDR3 protein is CASSPMRGGQLSTDTQYF. The CDR3, as DNA: TGTGCCAGCTCACCAATGCGAGGGGGTCAGTTAAGCACAGATACGCAGTATTTT.

This clone came up once. The chain carries TRBV7-9 and TRBJ2-1, with TRBD1 matching 7 bases. The junction had 8 bases not matched to a gene; V was cut back by 5 bases and J by 7 bases. Germline loops: CDR1 SEHNR, CDR2 FQNEAQ (reference sequence). The CDR3 covers 14 residues. The DNA of the CDR3 is TGTGCCAGCAGCCCCTGGGACAGACAAAATGAGCAGTTCTTC. Its protein is CASSPWDRQNEQFF.

This clone has just a few counts. This chain links TRBV30 with TRBJ1-4, with 7 bases identical to TRBD1. Trimming removed 1 base from V and 8 bases from J; junction bases left unmatched: 7. CDR1 and CDR2 (germline): GTSNPN, SVGIG (reference sequence). This CDR3 spans 14 amino acids. CDR3 bases: TGTGCCTGGAGTGATTTGGCAGGGGGGGAAAAACTGTTTTTT. Protein sequence: CAWSDLAGGEKLFF.